Listed below are T cell receptor beta chains from one sample, sequenced in a study of T cell responses to AZD1222 COVID-19 vaccine. Clones were read by immunoSEQ multiplex PCR, and TCRdb kept only the in-frame ones, dropping some. This sample has tens of thousands of clones; 87% occur once, and the top ten carry over 20%. The sample consisted of peripheral blood, taken on day 0 of AZD1222 vaccination. All receptors come from an adult in good health. CDR3s include the opening cysteine and the closing phenylalanine or tryptophan. The order of the fields is J gene, D gene, V gene, CDR3 length, CDR3 protein. The D gene is left open where the match is weak.

J: TRBJ1-1
D: TRBD1
V: TRBV5-4
length: 17
CDR3: CASSLEGQGVGWTEAFF

J: TRBJ1-5
D: .
V: TRBV6-1
length: 14
CDR3: CASSEDWSNQPQHF

J: TRBJ2-5
D: .
V: TRBV14
length: 18
CDR3: CASSRPGAPGQLKETQYF

J: TRBJ1-5
D: .
V: TRBV19
length: 13
CDR3: CASSTRWDQPQHF

J: TRBJ2-1
D: .
V: TRBV5-4
length: 14
CDR3: CASTSGWGGDEQFF

J: TRBJ2-1
D: .
V: TRBV14
length: 15
CDR3: CASSQDGVRGDEQFF

J: TRBJ2-2
D: .
V: TRBV15
length: 15
CDR3: CATRGTEGRTGELFF

J: TRBJ2-2
D: .
V: TRBV10-3
length: 13
CDR3: CAISGSNTGELFF

J: TRBJ2-2
D: .
V: TRBV14
length: 20
CDR3: CASSQDLGSGGVGDTGELFF

J: TRBJ2-7
D: .
V: TRBV19
length: 12
CDR3: CASSSGPYEQYF

J: TRBJ1-1
D: TRBD1
V: TRBV7-9
length: 13
CDR3: CASGSGGGTEAFF

J: TRBJ2-7
D: TRBD1
V: TRBV15
length: 14
CDR3: CATSKPDRSPEQYF

J: TRBJ1-3
D: .
V: TRBV7-6
length: 16
CDR3: CASSLNVGYSGNTIYF

J: TRBJ2-5
D: .
V: TRBV14
length: 12
CDR3: CASSLPTGTQYF

J: TRBJ2-4
D: .
V: TRBV6-1
length: 19
CDR3: CASSEAPWGTLKAKNIQYF

J: TRBJ2-5
D: .
V: TRBV20-1
length: 11
CDR3: CSASDGETQYF

J: TRBJ1-2
D: .
V: TRBV25-1
length: 13
CDR3: CASSTRQGSGYTF

J: TRBJ1-1
D: .
V: TRBV3-1/TRBV3-2
length: 14
CDR3: CASSQWGLDTEAFF

J: TRBJ1-2
D: TRBD1
V: TRBV10-3
length: 13
CDR3: CAIGTGGNYGYTF

J: TRBJ1-2
D: .
V: TRBV7-2
length: 16
CDR3: CASSPHPQGGDYGYTF

J: TRBJ1-5
D: .
V: TRBV10-3
length: 15
CDR3: CAISESAGAGQPQHF

J: TRBJ1-4
D: .
V: TRBV5-1
length: 13
CDR3: CASSSDWREKLFF

J: TRBJ2-1
D: TRBD2
V: TRBV6-5
length: 15
CDR3: CASSYRSSGRNEQFF

J: TRBJ2-1
D: .
V: TRBV15
length: 12
CDR3: CATSRVVNEQFF

J: TRBJ1-2
D: TRBD1
V: TRBV5-4
length: 15
CDR3: CASSLGPGQGAAGTF

J: TRBJ2-3
D: .
V: TRBV9
length: 17
CDR3: CASSVALKIGSTDTQYF

J: TRBJ2-1
D: TRBD2
V: TRBV24-1
length: 14
CDR3: CATSDSGTRVEQFF

J: TRBJ2-7
D: TRBD1
V: TRBV6-2/TRBV6-3
length: 15
CDR3: CASRPTGDWGYEQYF

J: TRBJ1-4
D: .
V: TRBV28
length: 15
CDR3: CASSRPGDHNEKLFF

J: TRBJ1-1
D: TRBD1
V: TRBV2
length: 15
CDR3: CASRETGSANTEAFF

J: TRBJ2-1
D: TRBD2
V: TRBV11-3
length: 14
CDR3: CASSLASGSYEQFF